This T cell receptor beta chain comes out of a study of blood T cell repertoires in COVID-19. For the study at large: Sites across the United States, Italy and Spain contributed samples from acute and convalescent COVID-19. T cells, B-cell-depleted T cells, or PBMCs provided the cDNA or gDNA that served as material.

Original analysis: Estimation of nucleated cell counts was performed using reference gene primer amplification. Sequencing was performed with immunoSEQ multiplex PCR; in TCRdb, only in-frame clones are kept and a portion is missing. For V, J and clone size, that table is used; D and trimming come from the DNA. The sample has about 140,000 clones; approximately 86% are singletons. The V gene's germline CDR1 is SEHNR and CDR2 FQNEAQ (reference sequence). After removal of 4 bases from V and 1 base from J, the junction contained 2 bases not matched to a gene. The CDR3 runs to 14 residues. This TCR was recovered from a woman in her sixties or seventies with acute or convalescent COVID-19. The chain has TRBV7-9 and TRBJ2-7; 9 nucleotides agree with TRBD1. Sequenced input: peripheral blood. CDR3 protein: CASSWDRASYEQYF. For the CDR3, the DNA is TGTGCCAGCAGCTGGGACAGGGCATCCTACGAGCAGTACTTC.